This T cell receptor beta chain stems from a study of cytomegalovirus exposure and HLA in healthy donors. Primers included in the PCR were 60 Vbeta and 13 Jbeta primers. The repertoire was sequenced with immunoSEQ multiplex PCR; TCRdb's copy has only in-frame clones and lacks some. The profile shows over 150,000 clones, around 72% of them singletons. Looked up from germline, CDR1 is SGDLS and CDR2 is YYNGEE. Trimming left V 0 bases short and J 4 bases short, with 10 bases between. The CDR3 is made up of 15 amino acids. The receptor was derived from a man between 18 and 29 years old in good health and CMV-seronegative. The chain has TRBV9 and TRBJ2-2; no definite D call. Sequenced sample: PBMCs. Written as DNA, the CDR3 is TGTGCCAGCAGCGTAGGAGGCATGACCACCGGGGAGCTGTTTTTT. This encodes CASSVGGMTTGELFF. The full variable domain, with the rest looked up from reference TRBV9 and TRBJ2-2, is DSGVTQTPKHLITATGQRVTLRCSPRSGDLSVYWYQQSLDQGLQFLIQYYNGEERAKGNILERFSAQQFPDLHSELNLSSLELGDSALYFCASSVGGMTTGELFFGEGSRLTVL.